This paragraph covers one T cell receptor beta chain sequence. These data originate in a study of quantifying T cell responses using KT2 cells. In the study overall: cDNA was made from DNase-treated RNA using alpha and beta constant primers.

Germline V CDR1 and CDR2: SGHVS, FQNEAQ. The CDR3 is made up of 14 amino acids. Trimming removed 6 bases from V and 7 bases from J, with 18 bases in between. Unfractionated PBMC were spiked with known numbers of KT2 clone cells. The cDNA 3' end received a ligated oligonucleotide with a UMI. The first PCR ran about 4 cycles with an equimolar RC1.1 and RC1.2 beta primer mix. MiXCR, applied by TCRdb to the UMI-ligation and nested PCR reads, yields one record per CDR3 protein. The sample shows fewer than 50,000 distinct CDR3 sequences, roughly 11% of them seen only once. The sequence came from a human donor. The V and J genes are TRBV7-8 and TRBJ1-1; D perhaps matches TRBD1 (5 bases). The sequencing sample was made of PBMCs spiked with cells of the T cell clone KT2. The CDR3 region is CASSHWGTQNEAFF. CDR3 bases: TGTGCCAGCAGTCATTGGGGGACCCAGAATGAAGCTTTCTTT.